A selection of T cell receptor beta chains follows, all from one sample in a study of blood T cells in healthy people across ages. TCRdb passed the 5' RACE reads through MiXCR, listing each CDR3 protein once. The sample includes about 580,000 distinct CDR3 sequences, 40% to 55% seen only once; the top ten take just under 25%. Specimen: blood. Receptors were obtained from an older man in good health. The CDR3 runs from the conserved cysteine through the conserved F or W. D genes are given only for firm matches. For some rows the clone size is stated as once, few or many, or as a class when expanded; others skip it.

d_call clone_size j_call v_call cdr3_nt cdr3_aa
- few TRBJ2-7 TRBV7-9 TGTGCCAGCAGCTTATTTCTTCGCGGGCCTCTCGGCGAGCAGTACTTC CASSLFLRGPLGEQYF
- - TRBJ2-6 TRBV10-2 TGCGCCAGCCGTCCCTCGAGGAGCTCTGGGGCCAACGTCCTGACTTTC CASRPSRSSGANVLTF
- - TRBJ2-7 TRBV7-2 TGTGCCAGCAGCCCAACCGGGGCTACATTCTACGAGCAGTACTTC CASSPTGATFYEQYF
TRBD1 once TRBJ1-1 TRBV19 TGTGCCAGTAGGAGAGGACAGGGGAGCGCTGAAGCTTTCTTT CASRRGQGSAEAFF
TRBD1 - TRBJ2-1 TRBV4-3 TGCGCCAGCAGCCGAAGCTATGGGACAGGGACTGAGCAGTTCTTC CASSRSYGTGTEQFF
- many TRBJ1-2 TRBV7-9 TGTGCCAGCAGCTTAACGCTCGGGGGCGATGGCTACACCTTC CASSLTLGGDGYTF
- few TRBJ2-3 TRBV20-1 TGCAGTGCTAGACGACCTCTTTCGGGTTCCGATACGCAGTATTTT CSARRPLSGSDTQYF
- - TRBJ2-7 TRBV10-2 TGCGCCAGCAGTGTGGGTCTTTTCTCCTACGAGCAGTACTTC CASSVGLFSYEQYF
- few TRBJ2-1 TRBV3-1 TGTGCCAGCAGCCAGCAATACAATGAGCAGTTCTTC CASSQQYNEQFF
- - TRBJ1-1 TRBV2 TGTGCCAGCCTGGGGCAGCACACTGAAGCTTTCTTT CASLGQHTEAFF
TRBD2 - TRBJ2-5 TRBV14 TGTGCCAGCAGCCGGCAAGCGGGGGGGTTCCAAGAGACCCAGTACTTC CASSRQAGGFQETQYF
- few TRBJ2-1 TRBV7-3 TGTGCCAGCAGCCCGCGCGCCTCCGTCAACAATGAGCAGTTCTTC CASSPRASVNNEQFF
TRBD1 once TRBJ2-2 TRBV2 TGTGCCAGCAGGCTTGGGCGGACAGGGGGGACCGGGGAGCTGTTTTTT CASRLGRTGGTGELFF
TRBD2 - TRBJ2-1 TRBV20-1 TGCAGTGCTAGACACTTAGCGGGACGTGTTCCCAATGAGCAGTTCTTC CSARHLAGRVPNEQFF
TRBD1 few TRBJ2-2 TRBV6-5 TGTGCCAGCAGTGACTCCCCTGGGACAGGGAACACCGGGGAGCTGTTTTTT CASSDSPGTGNTGELFF
- - TRBJ2-3 TRBV10-2 TGCGCCAGCAGTGAGTCGAGGGTGGCAGAACCCACAGATACGCAGTATTTT CASSESRVAEPTDTQYF
- - TRBJ2-1 TRBV10-2 TGCGCCAGCAGGGGGAGTCTGAACGGGCAGTTCTTC CASRGSLNGQFF
- - TRBJ2-1 TRBV7-2 TGTGCCAGCAACTTGGACATATACCCCTACAATGAGCAGTTCTTC CASNLDIYPYNEQFF
- - TRBJ1-2 TRBV7-2 TGTGCCAGCAGCCCGGCCGGGACATTGAATAACTATGGCTACACCTTC CASSPAGTLNNYGYTF
- - TRBJ2-5 TRBV5-1 TGCGCCAGCCAGGACAGCCAGGAGACCCAGTACTTC CASQDSQETQYF
- - TRBJ1-2 TRBV6-6 TGTGCCAGCAGTTTCAGACTAAACTATGGCTACACCTTC CASSFRLNYGYTF
TRBD2 - TRBJ2-1 TRBV7-2 TGTGCCAGCAGCTTAGTATCCGGTAGCGGGGGCTACGGGAATGAGCAGTTCTTC CASSLVSGSGGYGNEQFF
TRBD2 once TRBJ2-7 TRBV7-9 TGCGCCAGCAGCTTAGCTAGCGGGGGTGACAATGAGCAGTACTTC CASSLASGGDNEQYF
TRBD1 - TRBJ2-6 TRBV10-3 TGTGCCGTGTACGGCGGGACAGGGGGCTCTGGGGCCAACGTCCTGACTTTC CAVYGGTGGSGANVLTF
- few TRBJ2-4 TRBV15 TGTGCCACCAGCAGAGGGGTCGGTGCCAAAAACATTCAGTACTTC CATSRGVGAKNIQYF
- few TRBJ2-1 TRBV13 TGTGCCAGCAGCTTAACTGAACGGCATGAGCAGTTCTTC CASSLTERHEQFF
TRBD1 - TRBJ2-7 TRBV28 TGTGCCACCCTCGGGACAGGGGGCGCCTACGAGCAGTACTTC CATLGTGGAYEQYF
TRBD2 - TRBJ2-1 TRBV24-1 TGTGCCACCAGTGACCCGGGACTAGCGGGTGCCTACAATGAGCAGTTCTTC CATSDPGLAGAYNEQFF
- few TRBJ2-7 TRBV5-1 TGCGCCAGCAGCTTGTGGGGGGCCGACATCTACGAGCAGTACTTC CASSLWGADIYEQYF
TRBD2 - TRBJ2-1 TRBV2 TGTGCCAGCACACTAGCGGGTGAGCAGTTCTTC CASTLAGEQFF
- few TRBJ2-7 TRBV6-1 TGTGCCAGCAGCCCGGGGAGAGGCCCAAGGAGCTCCTACGAGCAGTACTTC CASSPGRGPRSSYEQYF
- - TRBJ1-1 TRBV12-3/TRBV12-4 TGTGCCAGCGGGGGAGCGGGTACTGAAGCTTTCTTT CASGGAGTEAFF
- few TRBJ1-1 TRBV20-1 TGCAGTGCTCCCACCGAAGTGAACACTGAAGCTTTCTTT CSAPTEVNTEAFF
- many TRBJ2-3 TRBV20-1 TGCAGTGCTAGAGATTCCCGGGGGGCGAATACGCAGTATTTT CSARDSRGANTQYF
TRBD2 - TRBJ2-1 TRBV7-3 TGTGCCAGCGGAGTAGCGGGAGGGACGAATGAGCAGTTCTTC CASGVAGGTNEQFF
TRBD1 - TRBJ1-2 TRBV4-1 TGCGCCAGCAGCCTGACTTTCCCGGGACAGGGAGACTATGGCTACACCTTC CASSLTFPGQGDYGYTF